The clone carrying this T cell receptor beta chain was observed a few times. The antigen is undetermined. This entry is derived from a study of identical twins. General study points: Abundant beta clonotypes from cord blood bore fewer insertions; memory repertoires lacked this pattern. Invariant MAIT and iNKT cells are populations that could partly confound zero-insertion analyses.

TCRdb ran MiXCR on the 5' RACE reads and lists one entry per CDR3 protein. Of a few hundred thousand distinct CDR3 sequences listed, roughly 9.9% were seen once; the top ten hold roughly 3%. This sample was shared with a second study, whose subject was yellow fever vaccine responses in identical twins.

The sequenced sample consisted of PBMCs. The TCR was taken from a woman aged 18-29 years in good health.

CDR3 sequence reads: CASSLGAGDTYEQYF. The CDR3 DNA follows: TGTGCCAGCAGCTTAGGTGCAGGGGACACCTACGAGCAGTACTTC. The gene calls are TRBV11-1 and TRBJ2-7; a weak D match, TRBD1 (6 bases). Germline V CDR1 and CDR2: SGHAT, FQDESV (reference sequence). The CDR3 sequence is 15 residues long. The V end was cut by 1 base, the J end by 2 bases, with 12 bases between.